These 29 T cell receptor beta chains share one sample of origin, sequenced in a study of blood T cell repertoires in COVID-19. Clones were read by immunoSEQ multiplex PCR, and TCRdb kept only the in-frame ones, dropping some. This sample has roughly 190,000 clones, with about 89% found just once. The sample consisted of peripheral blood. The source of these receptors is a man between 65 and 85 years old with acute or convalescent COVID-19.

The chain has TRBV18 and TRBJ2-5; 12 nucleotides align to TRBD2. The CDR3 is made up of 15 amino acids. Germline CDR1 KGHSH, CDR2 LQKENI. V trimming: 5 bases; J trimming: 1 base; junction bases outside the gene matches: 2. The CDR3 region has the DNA TGTGCCAGCTCAACGACTAGCGGGGGCCAAGAGACCCAGTACTTC. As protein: CASSTTSGGQETQYF.

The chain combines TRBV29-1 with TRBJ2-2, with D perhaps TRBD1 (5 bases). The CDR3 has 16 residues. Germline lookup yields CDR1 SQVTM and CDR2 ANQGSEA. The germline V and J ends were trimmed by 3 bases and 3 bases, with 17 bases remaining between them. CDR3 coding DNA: TGCAGCGTTGACAATAAAGGGGTCCGGGACACCGGGGAGCTGTTTTTT. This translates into CSVDNKGVRDTGELFF.

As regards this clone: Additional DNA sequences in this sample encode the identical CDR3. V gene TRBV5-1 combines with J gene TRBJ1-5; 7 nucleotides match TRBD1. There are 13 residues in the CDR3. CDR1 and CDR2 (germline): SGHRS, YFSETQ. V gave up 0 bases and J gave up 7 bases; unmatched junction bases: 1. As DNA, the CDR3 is TGCGCCAGCAGCTTGGACAGGGGCCAGCCCCAGCATTTT. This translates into CASSLDRGQPQHF.

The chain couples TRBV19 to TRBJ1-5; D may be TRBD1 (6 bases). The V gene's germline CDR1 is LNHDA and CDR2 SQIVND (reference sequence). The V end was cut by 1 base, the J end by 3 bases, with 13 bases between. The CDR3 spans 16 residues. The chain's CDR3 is CASSIGNRVANQPQHF. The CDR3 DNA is TGTGCCAGTAGTATAGGGAACAGGGTCGCCAATCAGCCCCAGCATTTT. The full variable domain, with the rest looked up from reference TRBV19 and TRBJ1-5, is DGGITQSPKYLFRKEGQNVTLSCEQNLNHDAMYWYRQDPGQGLRLIYYSQIVNDFQKGDIAEGYSVSREKKESFPLTVTSAQKNPTAFYLCASSIGNRVANQPQHFGDGTRLSIL.

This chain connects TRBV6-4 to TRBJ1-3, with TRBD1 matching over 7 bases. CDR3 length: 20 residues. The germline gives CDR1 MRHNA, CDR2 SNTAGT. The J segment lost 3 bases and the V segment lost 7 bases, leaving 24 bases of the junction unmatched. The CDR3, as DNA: TGTGCCAGCATTTCCCGTCCACATGGAGACAGGGTTTTCGATGGAAACACCATATATTTT. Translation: CASISRPHGDRVFDGNTIYF.

The CDR3 loop reads CASSQNQDRGNEQFF. CDR3 coding DNA: TGTGCCAGCAGCCAAAACCAGGACAGGGGAAATGAGCAGTTCTTC. The chain couples TRBV4-2 to TRBJ2-1; 9 bases map to TRBD1. The V segment lost 2 bases and the J segment 7 bases; nucleotides outside the gene matches: 6. The CDR3 is 15 residues long. The germline CDR1 and CDR2 sequences are LGHNA and YNFKEQ.

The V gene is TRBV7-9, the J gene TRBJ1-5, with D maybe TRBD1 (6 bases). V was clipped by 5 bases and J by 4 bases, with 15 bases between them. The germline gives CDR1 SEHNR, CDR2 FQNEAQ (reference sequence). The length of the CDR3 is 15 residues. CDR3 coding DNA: TGTGCCAGCAGCGAACAGGGCACTGGAAATCAGCCCCAGCATTTT. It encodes CASSEQGTGNQPQHF.

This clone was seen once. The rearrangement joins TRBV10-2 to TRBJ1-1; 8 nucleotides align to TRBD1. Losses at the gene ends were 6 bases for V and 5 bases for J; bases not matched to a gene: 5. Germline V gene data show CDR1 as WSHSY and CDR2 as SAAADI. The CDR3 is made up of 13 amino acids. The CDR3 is CASSDRGGTEAFF. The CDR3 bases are TGCGCCAGCAGCGACAGGGGAGGGACTGAAGCTTTCTTT.

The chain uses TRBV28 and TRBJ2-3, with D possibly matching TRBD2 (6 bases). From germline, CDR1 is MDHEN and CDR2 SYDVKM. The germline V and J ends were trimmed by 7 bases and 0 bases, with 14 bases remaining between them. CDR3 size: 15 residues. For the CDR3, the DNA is TGTGCCAGCATTGATGGTCGGGGGAGCACAGATACGCAGTATTTT. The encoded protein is CASIDGRGSTDTQYF.

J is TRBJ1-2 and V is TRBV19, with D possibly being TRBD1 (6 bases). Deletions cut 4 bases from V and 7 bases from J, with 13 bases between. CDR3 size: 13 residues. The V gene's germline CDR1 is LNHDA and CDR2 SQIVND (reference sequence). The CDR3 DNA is TGTGCCAGTAGTAATCAGGGGCCTCGTGGCTACACCTTC. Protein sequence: CASSNQGPRGYTF.

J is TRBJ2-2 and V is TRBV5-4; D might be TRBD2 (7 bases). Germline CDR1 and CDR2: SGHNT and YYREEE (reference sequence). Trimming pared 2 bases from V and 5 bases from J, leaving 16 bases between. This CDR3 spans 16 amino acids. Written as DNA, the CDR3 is TGTGCCAGCAGCTTAAGCAGGGGAGGGTATACCGGGGAGCTGTTTTTT. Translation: CASSLSRGGYTGELFF.

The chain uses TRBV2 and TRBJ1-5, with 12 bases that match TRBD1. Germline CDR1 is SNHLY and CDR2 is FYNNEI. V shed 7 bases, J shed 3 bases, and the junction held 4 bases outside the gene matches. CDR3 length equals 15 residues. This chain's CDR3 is CASTGTGGFNQPQHF. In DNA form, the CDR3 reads TGTGCCAGCACCGGGACAGGGGGCTTCAATCAGCCCCAGCATTTT.

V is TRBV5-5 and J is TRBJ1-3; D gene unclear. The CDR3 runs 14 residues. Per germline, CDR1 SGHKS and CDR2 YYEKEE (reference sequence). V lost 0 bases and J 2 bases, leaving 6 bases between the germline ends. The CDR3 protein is CASSLGGPGNTIYF. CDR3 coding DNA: TGTGCCAGCAGCTTGGGAGGGCCTGGAAACACCATATATTTT.

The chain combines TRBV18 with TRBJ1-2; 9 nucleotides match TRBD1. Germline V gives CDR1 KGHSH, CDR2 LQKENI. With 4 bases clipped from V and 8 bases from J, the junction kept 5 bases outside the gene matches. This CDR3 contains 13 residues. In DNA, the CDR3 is TGTGCCAGCTCACGGGACAGGGCAGAGGGCTACACCTTC. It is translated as CASSRDRAEGYTF.

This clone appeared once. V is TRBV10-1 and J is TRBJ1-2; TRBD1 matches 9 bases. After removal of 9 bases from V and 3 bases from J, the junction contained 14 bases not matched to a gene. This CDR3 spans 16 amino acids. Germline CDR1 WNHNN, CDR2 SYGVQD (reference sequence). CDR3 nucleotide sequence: TGCGCCAGTCCGGGACAGGGACAACGAAGGGACTATGGCTACACCTTC. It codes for CASPGQGQRRDYGYTF.

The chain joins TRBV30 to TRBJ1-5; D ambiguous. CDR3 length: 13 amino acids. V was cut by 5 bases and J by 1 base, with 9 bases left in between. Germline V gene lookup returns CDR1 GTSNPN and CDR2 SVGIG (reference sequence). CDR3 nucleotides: TGTGCCTGGGGGCAAGAGAGCAATCAGCCCCAGCATTTT. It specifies CAWGQESNQPQHF.

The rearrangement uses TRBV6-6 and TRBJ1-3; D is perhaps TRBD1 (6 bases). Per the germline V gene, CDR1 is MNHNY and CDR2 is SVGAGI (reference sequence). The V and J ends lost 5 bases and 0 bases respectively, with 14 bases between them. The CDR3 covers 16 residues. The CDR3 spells CASSRGGLSSGNTIYF. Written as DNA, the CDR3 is TGTGCCAGCAGTCGGGGGGGGCTGTCCTCTGGAAACACCATATATTTT.

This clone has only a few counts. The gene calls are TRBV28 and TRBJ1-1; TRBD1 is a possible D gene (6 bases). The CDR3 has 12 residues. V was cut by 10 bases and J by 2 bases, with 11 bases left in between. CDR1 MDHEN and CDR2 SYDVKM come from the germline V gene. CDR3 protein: CATHRENTEAFF. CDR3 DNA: TGTGCCACCCACAGGGAAAACACTGAAGCTTTCTTT.

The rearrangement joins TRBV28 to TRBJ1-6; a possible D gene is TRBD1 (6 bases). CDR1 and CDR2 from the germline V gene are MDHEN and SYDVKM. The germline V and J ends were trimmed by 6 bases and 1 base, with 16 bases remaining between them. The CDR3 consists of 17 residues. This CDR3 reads CASSFGGARSYNSPLHF. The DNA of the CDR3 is TGTGCCAGCAGCTTTGGGGGGGCAAGGTCCTATAATTCACCCCTCCACTTT.

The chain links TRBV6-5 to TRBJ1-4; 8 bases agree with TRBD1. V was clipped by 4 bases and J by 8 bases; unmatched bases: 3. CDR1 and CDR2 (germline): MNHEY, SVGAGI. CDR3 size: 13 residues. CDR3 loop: CASSSGGGEKLFF. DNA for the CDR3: TGTGCCAGCAGTTCAGGGGGCGGAGAAAAACTGTTTTTT.

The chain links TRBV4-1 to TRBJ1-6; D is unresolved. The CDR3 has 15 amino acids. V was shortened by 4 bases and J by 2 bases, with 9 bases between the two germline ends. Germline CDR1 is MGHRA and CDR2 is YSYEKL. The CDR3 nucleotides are TGCGCCAGCAGCCCTGGGCTCACCTATAATTCACCCCTCCACTTT. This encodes CASSPGLTYNSPLHF.

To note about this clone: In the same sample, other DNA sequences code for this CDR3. CDR3 nucleotides: TGCGCCAGCAGCTTGGGGGACAGAGAGTATGGCTACACCTTC. Amino acids: CASSLGDREYGYTF. V gene TRBV5-1 combines with J gene TRBJ1-2, with 7 bases aligning to TRBD1. CDR1 and CDR2 (germline): SGHRS, YFSETQ. With V trimmed by 0 bases and J by 5 bases, 4 bases remained unmatched. CDR3 size: 14 residues.

This chain's CDR3 is CASSYMSSGADYEQYF. CDR3 sequence (DNA): TGTGCCAGCAGTTACATGAGTAGCGGGGCGGACTACGAGCAGTACTTC. The chain uses TRBV6-2 or TRBV6-3 and TRBJ2-7; 8 bases align to TRBD2. Germline lookup yields CDR1 MNHEY and CDR2 SVGEGT. This CDR3 spans 16 amino acids. Trimming at V came to 2 bases and at J to 3 bases, leaving 9 bases not matched to a gene.

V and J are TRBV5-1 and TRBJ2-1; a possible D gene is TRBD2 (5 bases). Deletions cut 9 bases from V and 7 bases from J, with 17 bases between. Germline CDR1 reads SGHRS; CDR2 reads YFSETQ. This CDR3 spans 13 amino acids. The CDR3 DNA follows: TGCGCCACCCAGCCCCCGGGGTTGAATGAGCAGTTCTTC. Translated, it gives CATQPPGLNEQFF.

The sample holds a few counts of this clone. The CDR3 loop reads CASSSTTGDTEAFF. The DNA for the CDR3 is TGTGCCAGCAGTTCCACGACAGGGGACACTGAAGCTTTCTTT. V is TRBV27 and J is TRBJ1-1; 8 positions agree with TRBD1. Germline assignment: CDR1 MNHEY and CDR2 SMNVEV (reference sequence). Trimming removed 4 bases from V and 3 bases from J; junction bases left unmatched: 4. This CDR3 region has 14 residues.

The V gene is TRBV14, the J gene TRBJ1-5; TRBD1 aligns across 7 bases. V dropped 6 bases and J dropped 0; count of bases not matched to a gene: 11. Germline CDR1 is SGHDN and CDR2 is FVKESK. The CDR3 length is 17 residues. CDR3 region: CASSLYSGTVSNQPQHF. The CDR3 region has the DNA TGTGCCAGCAGTCTTTATAGCGGGACAGTTAGCAATCAGCCCCAGCATTTT. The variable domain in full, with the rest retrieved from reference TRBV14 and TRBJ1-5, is EAGVTQFPSHSVIEKGQTVTLRCDPISGHDNLYWYRRVMGKEIKFLLHFVKESKQDESGMPNNRFLAERTGGTYSTLKVQPAELEDSGVYFCASSLYSGTVSNQPQHFGDGTRLSIL.

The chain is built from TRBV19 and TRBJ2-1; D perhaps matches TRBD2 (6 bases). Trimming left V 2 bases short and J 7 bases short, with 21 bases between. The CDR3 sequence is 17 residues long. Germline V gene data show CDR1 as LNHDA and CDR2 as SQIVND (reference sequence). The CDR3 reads CASSITPPAGYGNEQFF. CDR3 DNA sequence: TGTGCCAGTAGTATAACTCCGCCAGCGGGTTACGGTAATGAGCAGTTCTTC.

The CDR3 bases are TGTGCCAGCAGCTTACCGGGACAGCAAATTGAAGCTTTCTTT. Protein product: CASSLPGQQIEAFF. This chain joins TRBV5-4 and TRBJ1-1; 7 bases are shared with TRBD1. Looked up from germline, CDR1 is SGHNT and CDR2 is YYREEE (reference sequence). This CDR3 is 14 amino acids long. V dropped 2 bases and J dropped 7; count of bases not matched to a gene: 8. Looking up the rest from reference TRBV5-4 and TRBJ1-1 gives the full variable domain: ETGVTQSPTHLIKTRGQQVTLRCSSQSGHNTVSWYQQALGQGPQFIFQYYREEENGRGNFPPRFSGLQFPNYSSELNVNALELDDSALYLCASSLPGQQIEAFFGQGTRLTVV.

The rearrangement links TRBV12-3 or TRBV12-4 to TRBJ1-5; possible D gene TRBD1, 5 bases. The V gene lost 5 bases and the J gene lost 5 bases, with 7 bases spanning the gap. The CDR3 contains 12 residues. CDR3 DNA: TGTGCCAGCAGTATCAGGGATCAGCCCCAGCATTTT. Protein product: CASSIRDQPQHF.